Sequencing of this TCR beta chain was carried out in a study of shared clonotypes between healthy human individuals. Terminally differentiated effector memory CD45RA+ cells were left out of the naive CD8 fraction, which was CD45RO-negative and positively selected for CCR7. Sequencing used immunoSEQ multiplex PCR; TCRdb keeps in-frame clones, though not all of them. The sample shows some 2.1 million clones, about 95% of them seen only once. Trimming took off 4 bases at V and 0 bases at J, with 10 bases between the two ends. Germline CDR1 is SGHTA and CDR2 is FQGNSA. The CDR3 covers 14 residues. The rearrangement uses TRBV7-2 and TRBJ2-7; the D gene is possibly TRBD2 (6 bases). This clonotype originated in a man aged 18-30 years in good health. The sample comprised naive CD8+ T cells sorted from blood. CDR3 region: CASSSGLTSYEQYF. CDR3 nucleotides: TGTGCCAGCAGCTCGGGACTGACCTCCTACGAGCAGTACTTC.